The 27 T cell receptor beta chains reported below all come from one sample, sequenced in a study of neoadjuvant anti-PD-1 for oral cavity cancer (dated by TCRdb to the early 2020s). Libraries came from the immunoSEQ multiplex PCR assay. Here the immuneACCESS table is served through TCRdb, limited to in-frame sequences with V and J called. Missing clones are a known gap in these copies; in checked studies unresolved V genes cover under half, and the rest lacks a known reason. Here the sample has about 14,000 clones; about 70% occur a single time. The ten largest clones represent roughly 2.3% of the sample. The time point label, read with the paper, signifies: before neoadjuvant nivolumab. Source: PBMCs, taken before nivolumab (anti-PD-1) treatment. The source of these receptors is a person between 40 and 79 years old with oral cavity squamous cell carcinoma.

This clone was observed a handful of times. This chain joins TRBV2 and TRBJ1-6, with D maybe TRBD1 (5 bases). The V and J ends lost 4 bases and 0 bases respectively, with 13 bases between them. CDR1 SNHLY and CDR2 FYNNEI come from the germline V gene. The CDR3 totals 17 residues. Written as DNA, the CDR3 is TGTGCCAGCAGTGCCAGACAGCTGAGCTCCTATAATTCACCCCTCCACTTT. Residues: CASSARQLSSYNSPLHF.

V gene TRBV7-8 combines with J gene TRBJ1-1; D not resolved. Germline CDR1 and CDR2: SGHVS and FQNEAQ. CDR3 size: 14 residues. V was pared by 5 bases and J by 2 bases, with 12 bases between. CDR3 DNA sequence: TGTGCCAGCAGCGTAATCCAGAGCAACACTGAAGCTTTCTTT. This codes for CASSVIQSNTEAFF.

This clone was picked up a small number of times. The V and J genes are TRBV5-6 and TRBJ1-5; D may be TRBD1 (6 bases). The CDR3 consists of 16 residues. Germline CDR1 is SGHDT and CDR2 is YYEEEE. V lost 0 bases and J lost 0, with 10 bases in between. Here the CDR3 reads CASSLEGGYSNQPQHF. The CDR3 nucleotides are TGTGCCAGCAGCTTGGAGGGGGGATATAGCAATCAGCCCCAGCATTTT. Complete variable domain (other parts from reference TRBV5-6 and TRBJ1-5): DAGVTQSPTHLIKTRGQQVTLRCSPKSGHDTVSWYQQALGQGPQFIFQYYEEEERQRGNFPDRFSGHQFPNYSSELNVNALLLGDSALYLCASSLEGGYSNQPQHFGDGTRLSIL.

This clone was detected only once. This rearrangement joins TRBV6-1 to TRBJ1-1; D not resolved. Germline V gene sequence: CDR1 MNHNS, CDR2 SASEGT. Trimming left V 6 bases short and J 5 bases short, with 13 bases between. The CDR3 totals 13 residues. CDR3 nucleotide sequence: TGTGCCAGCAGCGCCTCAAGAGATACTGAAGCTTTCTTT. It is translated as CASSASRDTEAFF.

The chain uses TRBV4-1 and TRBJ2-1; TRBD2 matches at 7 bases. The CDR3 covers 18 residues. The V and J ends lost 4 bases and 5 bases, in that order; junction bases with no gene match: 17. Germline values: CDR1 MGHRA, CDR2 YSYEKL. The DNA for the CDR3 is TGCGCCAGCAGCCGCGATGTCCCTTTCGCGGGAGTGGACAATGAGCAGTTCTTC. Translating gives CASSRDVPFAGVDNEQFF.

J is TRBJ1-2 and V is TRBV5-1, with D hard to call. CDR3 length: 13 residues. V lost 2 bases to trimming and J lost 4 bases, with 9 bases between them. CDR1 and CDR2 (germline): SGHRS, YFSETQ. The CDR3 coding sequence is TGCGCCAGCAGCTTATCCGTTATCTATGGCTACACCTTC. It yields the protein CASSLSVIYGYTF.

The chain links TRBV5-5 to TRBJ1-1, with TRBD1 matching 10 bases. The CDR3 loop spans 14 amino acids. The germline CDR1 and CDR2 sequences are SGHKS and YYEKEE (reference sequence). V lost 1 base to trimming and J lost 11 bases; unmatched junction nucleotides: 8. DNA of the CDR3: TGTGCCAGCAGCTTGCCGGGACAGGGGCCTGGTGCTTTCTTT. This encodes CASSLPGQGPGAFF. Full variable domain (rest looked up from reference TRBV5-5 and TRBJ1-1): DAGVTQSPTHLIKTRGQQVTLRCSPISGHKSVSWYQQVLGQGPQFIFQYYEKEERGRGNFPDRFSARQFPNYSSELNVNALLLGDSALYLCASSLPGQGPGAFFGQGTRLTVV.

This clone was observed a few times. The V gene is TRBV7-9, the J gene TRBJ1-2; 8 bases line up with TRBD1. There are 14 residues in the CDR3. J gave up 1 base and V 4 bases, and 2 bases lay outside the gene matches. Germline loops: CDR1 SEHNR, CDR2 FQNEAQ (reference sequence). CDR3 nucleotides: TGTGCCAGCAGCTATGGACAGGGTAACTATGGCTACACCTTC. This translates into CASSYGQGNYGYTF.

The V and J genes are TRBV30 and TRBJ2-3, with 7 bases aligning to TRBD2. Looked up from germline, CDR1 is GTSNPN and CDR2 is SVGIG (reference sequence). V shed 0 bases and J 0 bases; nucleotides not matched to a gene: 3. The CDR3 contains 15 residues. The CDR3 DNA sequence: TGTGCCTGGAGTGTTCCAGCGGGGAGCACAGATACGCAGTATTTT. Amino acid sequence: CAWSVPAGSTDTQYF.

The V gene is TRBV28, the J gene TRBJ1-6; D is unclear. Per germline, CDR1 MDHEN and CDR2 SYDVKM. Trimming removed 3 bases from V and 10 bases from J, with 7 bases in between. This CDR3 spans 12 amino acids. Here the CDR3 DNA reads TGTGCCAGCAGTTTCGGGTCATCACCCCTCCACTTT. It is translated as CASSFGSSPLHF.

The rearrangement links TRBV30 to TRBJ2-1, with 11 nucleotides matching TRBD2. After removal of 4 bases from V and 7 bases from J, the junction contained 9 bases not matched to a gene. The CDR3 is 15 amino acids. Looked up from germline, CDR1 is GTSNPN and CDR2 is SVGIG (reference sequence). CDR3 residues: CAWTQGLAGGNEQFF. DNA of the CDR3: TGTGCCTGGACCCAGGGCCTAGCGGGGGGTAATGAGCAGTTCTTC. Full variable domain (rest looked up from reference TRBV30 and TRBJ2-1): SQTIHQWPATLVQPVGSPLSLECTVEGTSNPNLYWYRQAAGRGLQLLFYSVGIGQISSEVPQNLSASRPQDRQFILSSKKLLLSDSGFYLCAWTQGLAGGNEQFFGPGTRLTVL.

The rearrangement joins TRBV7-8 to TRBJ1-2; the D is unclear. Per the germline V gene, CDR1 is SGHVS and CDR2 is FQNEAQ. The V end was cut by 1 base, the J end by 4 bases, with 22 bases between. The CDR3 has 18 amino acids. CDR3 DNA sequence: TGTGCCAGCAGCTTAGTGAGGTCTCTATTAGATGGGCTCTATGGCTACACCTTC. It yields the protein CASSLVRSLLDGLYGYTF.

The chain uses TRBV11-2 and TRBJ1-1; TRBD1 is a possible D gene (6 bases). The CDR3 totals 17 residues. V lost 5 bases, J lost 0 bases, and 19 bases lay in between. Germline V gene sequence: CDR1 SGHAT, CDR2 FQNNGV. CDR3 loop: CASSPARGASLNTEAFF. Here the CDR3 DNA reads TGTGCCAGCAGCCCGGCGAGGGGGGCATCCTTGAACACTGAAGCTTTCTTT. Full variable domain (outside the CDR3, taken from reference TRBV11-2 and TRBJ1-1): EAGVAQSPRYKIIEKRQSVAFWCNPISGHATLYWYQQILGQGPKLLIQFQNNGVVDDSQLPKDRFSAERLKGVDSTLKIQPAKLEDSAVYLCASSPARGASLNTEAFFGQGTRLTVV.

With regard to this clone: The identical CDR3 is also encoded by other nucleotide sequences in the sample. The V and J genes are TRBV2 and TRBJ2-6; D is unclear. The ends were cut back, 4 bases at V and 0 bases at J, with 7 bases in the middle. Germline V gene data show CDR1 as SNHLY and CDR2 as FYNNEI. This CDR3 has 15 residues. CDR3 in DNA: TGTGCCAGCAGTGGGACGGGCTCTGGGGCCAACGTCCTGACTTTC. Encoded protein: CASSGTGSGANVLTF.

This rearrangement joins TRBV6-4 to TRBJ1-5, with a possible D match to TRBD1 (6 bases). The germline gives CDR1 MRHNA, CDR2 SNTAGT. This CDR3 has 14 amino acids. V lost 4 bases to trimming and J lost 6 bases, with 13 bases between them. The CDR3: CASSGQGGGQPQHF. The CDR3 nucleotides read TGTGCCAGCAGTGGGCAAGGGGGAGGTCAGCCCCAGCATTTT.

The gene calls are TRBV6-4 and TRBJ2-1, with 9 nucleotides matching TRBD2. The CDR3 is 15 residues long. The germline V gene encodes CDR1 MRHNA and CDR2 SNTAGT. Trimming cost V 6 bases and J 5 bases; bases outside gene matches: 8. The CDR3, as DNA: TGTGCCAGCAGCCGCCTAGCGGGACTCAACAATGAGCAGTTCTTC. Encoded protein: CASSRLAGLNNEQFF.

The CDR3 protein is CASSPGTSDTIYF. In nucleotides, the CDR3 is TGTGCCAGCAGCCCAGGCACCAGCGACACCATATATTTT. The chain is built from TRBV5-6 and TRBJ1-3; D unresolved. With 4 bases removed from V and 8 bases from J, the gap between germline ends came to 13 bases. The CDR3 is 13 amino acids. Germline V gene data show CDR1 as SGHDT and CDR2 as YYEEEE.

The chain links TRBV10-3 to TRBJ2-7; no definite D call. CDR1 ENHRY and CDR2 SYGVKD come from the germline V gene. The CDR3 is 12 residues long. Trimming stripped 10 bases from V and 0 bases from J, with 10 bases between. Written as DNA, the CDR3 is TGTGCCACCTCCATAGCCTCCTACGAGCAGTACTTC. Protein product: CATSIASYEQYF.

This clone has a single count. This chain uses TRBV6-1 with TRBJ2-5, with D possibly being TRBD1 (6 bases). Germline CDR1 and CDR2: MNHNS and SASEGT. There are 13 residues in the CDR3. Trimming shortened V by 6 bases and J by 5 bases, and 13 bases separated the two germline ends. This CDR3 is CASSQGSGETQYF. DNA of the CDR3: TGTGCCAGCAGCCAGGGGTCGGGGGAGACCCAGTACTTC.

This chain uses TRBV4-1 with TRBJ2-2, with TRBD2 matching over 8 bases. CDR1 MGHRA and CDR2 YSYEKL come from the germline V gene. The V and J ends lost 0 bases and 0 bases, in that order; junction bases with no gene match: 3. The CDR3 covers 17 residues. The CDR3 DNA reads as TGCGCCAGCAGCCAAGACAAAGCGGGAGCGAACACCGGGGAGCTGTTTTTT. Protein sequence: CASSQDKAGANTGELFF.

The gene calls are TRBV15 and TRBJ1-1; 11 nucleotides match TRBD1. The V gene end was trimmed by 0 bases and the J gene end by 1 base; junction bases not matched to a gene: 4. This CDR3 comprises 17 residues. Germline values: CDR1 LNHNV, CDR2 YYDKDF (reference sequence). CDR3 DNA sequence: TGTGCCACCAGCAGAGATCGGGGGACAGGGGGGAACACTGAAGCTTTCTTT. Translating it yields CATSRDRGTGGNTEAFF.

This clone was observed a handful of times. The CDR3 bases are TGCGCCAGCAGCTCCCACTACACAGATACGCAGTATTTT. Amino acid sequence: CASSSHYTDTQYF. The chain recombines TRBV4-1 with TRBJ2-3, with unresolved D. This CDR3 spans 13 amino acids. V was clipped by 5 bases and J by 2 bases, with 8 bases between them. Germline V gives CDR1 MGHRA, CDR2 YSYEKL.

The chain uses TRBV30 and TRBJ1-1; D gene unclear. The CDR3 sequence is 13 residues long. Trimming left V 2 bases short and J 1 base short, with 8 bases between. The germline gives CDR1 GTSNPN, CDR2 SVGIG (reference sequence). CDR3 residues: CAWSPRGNTEAFF. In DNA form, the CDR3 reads TGTGCCTGGAGTCCCCGGGGGAACACTGAAGCTTTCTTT.

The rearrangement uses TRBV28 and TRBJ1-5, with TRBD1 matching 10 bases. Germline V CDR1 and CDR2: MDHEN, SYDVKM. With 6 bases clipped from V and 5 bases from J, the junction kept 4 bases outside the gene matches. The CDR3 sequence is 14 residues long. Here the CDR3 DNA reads TGTGCCAGCAGACTGGGACAGGGGCATCAGCCCCAGCATTTT. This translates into CASRLGQGHQPQHF.

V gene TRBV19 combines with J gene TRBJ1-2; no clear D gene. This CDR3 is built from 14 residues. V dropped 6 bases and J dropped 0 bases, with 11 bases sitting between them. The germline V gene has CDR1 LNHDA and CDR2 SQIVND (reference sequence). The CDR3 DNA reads TGTGCCAGTAGCCGACCCGGAGCTAACTATGGCTACACCTTC. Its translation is CASSRPGANYGYTF.

For the CDR3, the DNA is TGCGCCAGCAGCATCGGGACAGGGAACTCCTACGAGCAGTACTTC. Protein sequence: CASSIGTGNSYEQYF. The chain employs TRBV5-1 and TRBJ2-7; 9 bases match TRBD1. V shed 4 bases, J shed 0 bases, and the junction held 5 bases outside the gene matches. Germline V lookup: CDR1 SGHRS, CDR2 YFSETQ. The CDR3 runs 15 residues.

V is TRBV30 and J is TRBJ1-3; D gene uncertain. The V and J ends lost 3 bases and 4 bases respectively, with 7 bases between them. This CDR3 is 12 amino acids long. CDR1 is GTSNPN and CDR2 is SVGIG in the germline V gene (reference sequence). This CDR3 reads CAWSEGGNTIYF. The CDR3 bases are TGTGCCTGGAGCGAAGGGGGAAACACCATATATTTT.